These T cell receptor beta chains were read from a single sample in a study of T cells in Graves' hyperthyroidism and ophthalmopathy. Each CDR3 protein is one row after TCRdb ran MiXCR on the multiplex PCR reads. The sample lists about 130,000 distinct CDR3 sequences, approximately 20% occurring once. What was sequenced was blood. These TCRs come from a woman aged 45-60 years with Graves' hyperthyroidism that later progressed to Graves' ophthalmopathy. CDR3s include the opening cysteine and the closing phenylalanine or tryptophan. The D gene is left open where the match is weak. Clone size is given for some rows only: seen once, a few or many times, or a class if the clone is expanded.

d_gene,v_gene,abundance,j_gene,CDR3aa,CDR3nt
.,TRBV28,.,TRBJ2-5,CASSLWKQEETQYF,TGTGCCAGCAGTTTATGGAAACAGGAAGAGACCCAGTACTTC
TRBD1,TRBV7-9,many,TRBJ2-1,CASSLVQGAYNEQFF,TGTGCCAGCAGCTTAGTACAGGGGGCCTACAATGAGCAGTTCTTC
TRBD2,TRBV20-1,many,TRBJ2-5,CSGRRVAGQETQYF,TGCAGTGGCCGCAGAGTAGCGGGACAAGAGACCCAGTACTTC
.,TRBV7-9,few,TRBJ2-4,CASSLGLANIQYF,TGTGCCAGCAGCTTAGGACTGGCAAACATTCAGTACTTC
TRBD2,TRBV7-8,many,TRBJ2-5,CASSLVGGSLETQYF,TGTGCCAGCAGCTTAGTCGGCGGGAGTTTGGAGACCCAGTACTTC
TRBD1,TRBV6-1,many,TRBJ1-5,CASSEGQVHSNQPQHF,TGTGCCAGCAGTGAGGGACAGGTTCATAGCAATCAGCCCCAGCATTTT
.,TRBV6-1,.,TRBJ2-5,CASMRTSKETRYF,TGTGCCAGCATGAGGACTTCTAAAGAGACCCGGTACTTC
.,TRBV28,.,TRBJ1-3,CASRARTTKTLTNTIYF,TGTGCCAGCAGGGCACGAACGACGAAGACCCTTACAAACACCATATATTTT
.,TRBV7-3,.,TRBJ2-2,CASSFGLRTGELFF,TGTGCCAGCAGCTTCGGGCTGAGAACCGGGGAGCTGTTTTTT
.,TRBV12-3/TRBV12-4,many,TRBJ2-5,CASGDRRETQYF,TGTGCCAGCGGTGACCGACGGGAGACCCAGTACTTC
.,TRBV20-1,many,TRBJ2-1,CSAPRLGGIEEQFF,TGCAGTGCCCCCCGACTAGGTGGGATCGAGGAGCAGTTCTTC
.,TRBV7-2,few,TRBJ1-2,CASSLGLFGERGYTF,TGTGCCAGCAGCTTAGGGTTGTTTGGGGAGAGAGGCTACACCTTC
TRBD2,TRBV12-3/TRBV12-4,.,TRBJ2-2,CASSRAGGLNTGELFF,TGTGCCAGCAGCCGAGCGGGAGGGTTGAACACCGGGGAGCTGTTTTTT
.,TRBV5-5,.,TRBJ1-1,CASSLVPLGAQTEAFF,TGTGCCAGCAGCTTGGTACCCCTGGGGGCGCAGACTGAAGCTTTCTTT
.,TRBV3-1,.,TRBJ2-5,CASSQRDKEETQYF,TGTGCCAGCAGCCAGAGGGACAAAGAAGAGACCCAGTACTTC
.,TRBV6-2/TRBV6-3,.,TRBJ1-1,CASSRDEAFF,TGTGCCAGCAGCAGGGATGAAGCTTTCTTT
TRBD1,TRBV5-1,.,TRBJ1-2,CASSLGQGVYGYTF,TGCGCCAGCAGCTTGGGACAGGGCGTCTATGGCTACACCTTC
TRBD1,TRBV6-1,many,TRBJ2-7,CASSLGQGKYEQYF,TGTGCCAGCAGTCTTGGACAGGGTAAATACGAGCAGTACTTC
.,TRBV10-1,many,TRBJ2-7,CASIHGLTYEQYF,TGCGCCAGCATCCACGGACTGACCTACGAGCAGTACTTC
TRBD2,TRBV9,many,TRBJ2-1,CASSGTTGTRGHEQFF,TGTGCCAGCAGCGGAACGACCGGGACTAGAGGCCATGAGCAGTTCTTC
.,TRBV28,few,TRBJ1-4,CASSPPAGQGGEKLFF,TGTGCCAGCAGTCCCCCGGCCGGGCAGGGAGGTGAAAAACTGTTTTTT
TRBD2,TRBV5-1,.,TRBJ2-2,CASSLDPLAGGTGELFF,TGCGCCAGCAGCTTGGACCCCCTAGCGGGAGGCACCGGGGAGCTGTTTTTT
.,TRBV28,.,TRBJ1-4,CASRPPGRSRGKLFF,TGTGCCAGCAGACCACCGGGCCGTTCGCGAGGAAAACTGTTTTTT
.,TRBV2,many,TRBJ1-3,CASSPGVRSGNTIYF,TGTGCCAGCAGCCCCGGCGTACGCTCTGGAAACACCATATATTTT
TRBD1,TRBV6-5,.,TRBJ1-5,CASSYWDRAQHF,TGTGCCAGCAGTTACTGGGACAGAGCTCAGCATTTT
.,TRBV19,.,TRBJ1-2,CASSFGPSSYGYTF,TGTGCCAGTAGTTTCGGGCCATCAAGCTATGGCTACACCTTC
.,TRBV30,many,TRBJ2-7,CAWRGTSGESSYEQYF,TGTGCCTGGAGGGGAACGAGTGGCGAAAGCTCCTACGAGCAGTACTTC
.,TRBV7-2,.,TRBJ2-7,CASSLAGEQYF,TGTGCCAGCAGCTTAGCGGGGGAGCAGTACTTC
TRBD1,TRBV11-2,.,TRBJ1-2,CASSLDRGVYGYTF,TGTGCCAGCAGCCTCGACAGGGGGGTCTATGGCTACACCTTC
.,TRBV6-2/TRBV6-3,many,TRBJ2-7,CASSYSYSGAYEQYF,TGTGCCAGCAGTTACTCCTATTCCGGGGCCTACGAGCAGTACTTC
.,TRBV20-1,few,TRBJ1-2,CSATPSRDTYGYTF,TGCAGTGCTACTCCCTCCCGGGACACCTATGGCTACACCTTC
TRBD2,TRBV18,many,TRBJ2-3,CASSPDGTSVDTQYF,TGTGCCAGCTCACCCGACGGGACTAGTGTAGATACGCAGTATTTT
TRBD1,TRBV25-1,.,TRBJ1-5,CASQKQGNNQPQHF,TGTGCCAGCCAAAAACAGGGGAACAATCAGCCCCAGCATTTT